This T cell receptor (beta chain) appears in the sequencing data of a study of T cells after yellow fever vaccination. Study-level findings and limits: FACS-sorted repertoires could harbor abundant contaminating bulk-population clonotypes. Most clones from primary vaccination were detected again post-booster (about 95% CD4, about 85% CD8).

V gave up 0 bases and J gave up 7 bases, with 13 bases separating them. CDR1 and CDR2 (germline): DFQATT, SNEGSKA (reference sequence). The CDR3 loop spans 14 amino acids. A process of 5'RACE template switching, which added a universal primer site and UMIs, was used to make TCR cDNA. One entry per CDR3 protein results from TCRdb running MiXCR on the 5' RACE reads. The repertoire holds roughly 500,000 distinct CDR3 sequences, with 15% to 20% as singletons. There are many counts of this clonotype. Antigen: not known. Sequencing used PBMCs, obtained 15 days after the yellow fever booster vaccination. The clonotype comes from a man aged 25-45 years who received the YFV17D yellow fever vaccine. The chain is built from TRBV20-1 and TRBJ1-5; TRBD1 might be the D (6 bases). CDR3 nucleotide sequence: TGCAGTGCTAGAGATCCCAGGGGAGGACAGCCCCAGCATTTT. Translated: CSARDPRGGQPQHF.